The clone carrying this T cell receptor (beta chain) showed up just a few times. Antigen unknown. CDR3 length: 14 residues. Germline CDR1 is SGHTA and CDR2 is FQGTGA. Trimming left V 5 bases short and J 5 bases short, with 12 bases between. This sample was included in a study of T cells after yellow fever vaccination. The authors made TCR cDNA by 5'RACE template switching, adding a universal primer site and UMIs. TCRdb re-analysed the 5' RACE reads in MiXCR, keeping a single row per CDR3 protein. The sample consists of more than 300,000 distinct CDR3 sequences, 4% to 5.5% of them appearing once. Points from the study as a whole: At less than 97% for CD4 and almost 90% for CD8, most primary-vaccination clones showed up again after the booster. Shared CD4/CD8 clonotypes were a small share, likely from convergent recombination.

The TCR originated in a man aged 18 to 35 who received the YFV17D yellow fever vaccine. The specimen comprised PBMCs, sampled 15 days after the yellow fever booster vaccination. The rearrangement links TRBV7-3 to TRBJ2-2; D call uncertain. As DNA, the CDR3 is TGTGCCAGCAGCCTTGATCACGGGACCGGGGAGCTGTTTTTT. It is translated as CASSLDHGTGELFF.